Shown below are 5 T cell receptor beta chains from a single sample sequenced in a study of blood T cell repertoires in COVID-19. TCRdb's table, derived via immunoSEQ multiplex PCR, lists solely in-frame clones and lacks some. The table has 450,000 or so clones, 80% to 90% seen once. Sample: peripheral blood. These receptors were collected from a man between 18 and 35 years old with COVID-19, enrolled during active disease.

V is TRBV19 and J is TRBJ2-3; D is perhaps TRBD2 (5 bases). This CDR3 spans 13 amino acids. CDR1 LNHDA and CDR2 SQIVND come from the germline V gene (reference sequence). V lost 4 bases, J lost 2 bases, and 7 bases lay in between. The CDR3 sequence: CASSSDYTDTQYF. The DNA of the CDR3 is TGTGCCAGTAGTAGCGACTACACAGATACGCAGTATTTT.

This chain links TRBV19 with TRBJ2-7, with 8 bases fitting TRBD2. V shed 10 bases, J shed 1 base, and the junction held 9 bases outside the gene matches. The CDR3 sequence is 14 residues long. CDR1 is LNHDA, CDR2 SQIVND, per germline (reference sequence). The CDR3 nucleotides read TGTGCCACTAAGTCCACTAGCGGATCCTACGAGCAGTACTTC. This gives the protein CATKSTSGSYEQYF.

The rearrangement joins TRBV7-9 to TRBJ1-6, with 9 bases lining up with TRBD1. The CDR3 is made up of 16 amino acids. Looked up from germline, CDR1 is SEHNR and CDR2 is FQNEAQ (reference sequence). J gave up 6 bases and V 4 bases, and 7 bases lay outside the gene matches. This CDR3 reads CASSSNRDRVNSPLHF. CDR3 nucleotide sequence: TGTGCCAGCAGCTCCAACCGGGACAGGGTTAATTCACCCCTCCACTTT.

The rearrangement uses TRBV12-3 or TRBV12-4 and TRBJ2-1; perhaps TRBD1 as D (5 bases). V was cut by 3 bases and J by 7 bases, with 10 bases left in between. This CDR3 contains 13 residues. The CDR3 DNA reads TGTGCCAGCAGTTTCCCAGGGTGGAATGAGCAGTTCTTC. Its protein is CASSFPGWNEQFF.

The J gene is TRBJ2-7, the V gene TRBV19; TRBD2 matches 11 bases. Germline V lookup: CDR1 LNHDA, CDR2 SQIVND (reference sequence). With V trimmed by 5 bases and J by 4 bases, 4 bases remained unmatched. There are 14 residues in the CDR3. The CDR3 region is CASSRGTSGYEQYF. The CDR3 bases are TGTGCCAGTAGTCGCGGGACTAGCGGATACGAGCAGTACTTC.